This entry lists 8 T cell receptor beta chains sequenced from one sample in a study of blood T cell repertoires in COVID-19. TCRdb's table, derived via immunoSEQ multiplex PCR, lists solely in-frame clones and lacks some. Of 26,000 or so clones listed, approximately 66% are singletons. What was sequenced was peripheral blood. All receptors derive from a man aged 55-75 years with active or convalescent COVID-19.

The chain combines TRBV5-1 with TRBJ2-7; 7 bases line up with TRBD1. Trimming cost V 0 bases and J 3 bases; bases outside gene matches: 3. CDR1 is SGHRS and CDR2 is YFSETQ in the germline V gene. The CDR3 loop spans 14 amino acids. DNA for the CDR3: TGCGCCAGCAGCTTGGCGGCAGGGGGCTACGAGCAGTACTTC. This gives the protein CASSLAAGGYEQYF.

The chain is built from TRBV28 and TRBJ2-1; D gene uncertain. This CDR3 contains 14 residues. Germline CDR1 and CDR2: MDHEN and SYDVKM. V lost 2 bases and J 6 bases, leaving 11 bases between the germline ends. CDR3 region: CASSLVGSFNEQFF. In DNA form, the CDR3 reads TGTGCCAGCAGTTTAGTGGGCAGTTTCAATGAGCAGTTCTTC.

The CDR3 DNA is TGTGCCAGCAAACCATACGGGGGAGGGAACACCGGGGAGCTGTTTTTT. Its translation: CASKPYGGGNTGELFF. The chain joins TRBV28 to TRBJ2-2; possible D gene TRBD2, 6 bases. The CDR3 spans 16 residues. The V and J ends lost 7 bases and 1 base respectively, with 16 bases between them. From germline, CDR1 is MDHEN and CDR2 SYDVKM.

The V gene is TRBV6-1, the J gene TRBJ2-7; possibly TRBD2 for D (6 bases). The length of the CDR3 is 15 residues. Germline-derived CDR1 and CDR2 are MNHNS and SASEGT. V shed 3 bases and J shed 2 bases, with 14 bases lying between them. The CDR3 DNA sequence: TGTGCCAGCAGTGATAGGAGGAGGGCGACCTACGAGCAGTACTTC. Its protein is CASSDRRRATYEQYF.

The J gene is TRBJ2-2, the V gene TRBV27; 7 bases agree with TRBD1. CDR1 MNHEY and CDR2 SMNVEV come from the germline V gene (reference sequence). The junction had 12 bases not matched to a gene; V was cut back by 10 bases and J by 1 base. CDR3 size: 16 residues. CDR3 in amino acids: CATSTRQGLNTGELFF. CDR3 nucleotide sequence: TGTGCCACCTCGACCCGACAGGGCTTGAACACCGGGGAGCTGTTTTTT.

This clone occurred a few times. V is TRBV3-1 (or the pseudogene TRBV3-2) and J is TRBJ2-5; 8 nucleotides agree with TRBD2. The trim removed 3 bases at V and 4 bases at J, leaving 7 bases unmatched. In germline, CDR1 is LGHDT, CDR2 YNNKEL (reference sequence). The CDR3 is 15 amino acids. CDR3 DNA sequence: TGTGCCAGCAGCCACCGAGGACTAGCAGTAGAGACCCAGTACTTC. Residues: CASSHRGLAVETQYF.

There are a few counts of this clone. The V and J genes are TRBV27 and TRBJ2-3; D unclear. Germline V gene lookup returns CDR1 MNHEY and CDR2 SMNVEV (reference sequence). The CDR3 length is 14 residues. Trimming shortened V by 4 bases and J by 4 bases, and 12 bases separated the two germline ends. CDR3 DNA: TGTGCCAGCAGTTATAAGAGTGGAGCAGATACGCAGTATTTT. Its translation is CASSYKSGADTQYF.

The rearrangement links TRBV9 to TRBJ2-2, with TRBD1 identical over 11 bases. Germline lookup yields CDR1 SGDLS and CDR2 YYNGEE. Trimming removed 7 bases from V and 3 bases from J; junction bases left unmatched: 5. The CDR3 runs to 15 residues. The CDR3: CASLGGQGDTGELFF. In DNA, the CDR3 is TGTGCCAGCTTGGGGGGACAGGGGGACACCGGGGAGCTGTTTTTT.